These T cell receptor beta chains were read from a single sample in a study of blood T cell repertoires in COVID-19. Some clones are missing from TCRdb's copy, which holds only in-frame ones; the method was immunoSEQ multiplex PCR. The sample comprises 100,000 to 150,000 clones, roughly nine tenths of which are singletons, and over 10% rests with the top ten. Sequencing was carried out using peripheral blood. These receptors all come from a woman aged 70 to 79 with COVID-19, enrolled during active disease. The conserved cysteine and the conserved F or W are not part of the CDR3 here. Clone size is shown for a subset of rows, as once, few, many or a class of expanded clone.

v_call,j_call,clone_size,cdr3_length,cdr3_aa
TRBV29-1,TRBJ2-1,NA,12,SVYIDSSYNEQF
TRBV7-9,TRBJ2-7,NA,12,ASSLSTGFYEQY
TRBV2,TRBJ2-2,NA,13,ASSDGSAGTGELF
TRBV6-1,TRBJ1-4,NA,12,ASSENMVREKLF
TRBV7-9,TRBJ2-3,once,15,ASSPGGAPLRADTQY
TRBV5-1,TRBJ1-4,NA,11,ASSIGTAEKLF
TRBV5-1,TRBJ2-7,once,11,ASGQAGGYEQY
TRBV10-3,TRBJ1-4,NA,12,AISERQGGEKLF
TRBV28,TRBJ1-2,NA,14,ASSFPDGTGGDGYT
TRBV14,TRBJ1-3,NA,12,ASSPTHSGNTIY
TRBV10-3,TRBJ2-1,NA,12,AISGRGEYNEQF
TRBV28,TRBJ2-7,NA,11,ASSPGSSYEQY
TRBV13,TRBJ1-6,NA,14,ASSRSNRGVNSPLH